A selection of T cell receptor beta chains follows, all from one sample in a study of T cell responses to AZD1222 COVID-19 vaccine. Libraries were prepared by immunoSEQ multiplex PCR; TCRdb keeps only in-frame clonotypes and omits some of them. This table holds approximately 75,000 clones, about nine tenths found once. This specimen consisted of peripheral blood, obtained 28 days after the second AZD1222 dose. These receptors originate from an adult who received the AZD1222 COVID-19 vaccine. CDR3s include the opening cysteine and the closing phenylalanine or tryptophan. The D gene is left open where the match is weak. A row's size may be missing; if present it is once, few, many or a size class.

DNA: TGTGCCAGCAGACTAGCGGGGGGTCCCGGGGAGCTGTTTTTT; CDR3: CASRLAGGPGELFF; V: TRBV5-4; J: TRBJ2-2; size: once; D: TRBD2
DNA: TGTGCCAGCAGCTTGACGGGACAGGGTCCGTGGAATTCACCCCTCCACTTT; CDR3: CASSLTGQGPWNSPLHF; V: TRBV5-4; J: TRBJ1-6; size: .; D: TRBD1
DNA: TGTGCCAGCAGCTTAGATCTGTGGGGCGGTGGTGAAGCTTTCTTT; CDR3: CASSLDLWGGGEAFF; V: TRBV7-8; J: TRBJ1-1; size: .; D: .
DNA: TGTGCCAGCAGCCCCCCGGGGGATAATTCACCCCTCCACTTT; CDR3: CASSPPGDNSPLHF; V: TRBV6-6; J: TRBJ1-6; size: .; D: .
DNA: TGTGCCAGCAGCTTGTCCCGGGGAGCCCTTCGGGACTATGGCTACACCTTC; CDR3: CASSLSRGALRDYGYTF; V: TRBV5-8; J: TRBJ1-2; size: few; D: .
DNA: TGCGCCAGCAGTCAATCGCGGGAATTTCAGCCCCAGCATTTT; CDR3: CASSQSREFQPQHF; V: TRBV23-1; J: TRBJ1-5; size: once; D: .
DNA: TGTGCCAGCAGCCAAGTGGGCCTCTACGAGCAGTACTTC; CDR3: CASSQVGLYEQYF; V: TRBV3-1/TRBV3-2; J: TRBJ2-7; size: .; D: .
DNA: TGCGCCAGCAGCACACAGGGTATGAACACTGAAGCTTTCTTT; CDR3: CASSTQGMNTEAFF; V: TRBV5-1; J: TRBJ1-1; size: .; D: .
DNA: TGTGCCACCGCCGACAGGGCGGCTGAAAAACTGTTTTTT; CDR3: CATADRAAEKLFF; V: TRBV10-3; J: TRBJ1-4; size: .; D: TRBD1
DNA: TGTGCCAGCAGCTTAGGGGTTGGCCCCTACGAGCAGTACTTC; CDR3: CASSLGVGPYEQYF; V: TRBV7-2; J: TRBJ2-7; size: once; D: .
DNA: TGTGCCATCAACCCAGGGACGGGAACCTACGAGCAGTACTTC; CDR3: CAINPGTGTYEQYF; V: TRBV10-3; J: TRBJ2-7; size: .; D: .
DNA: TGCGCCAGCAGCCAAGATCTGAACTCCCAGGGGTACTATGGCTACACCTTC; CDR3: CASSQDLNSQGYYGYTF; V: TRBV4-1; J: TRBJ1-2; size: .; D: .
DNA: TGTGCCAGACCTCGGACGGAGCCTGGAAACACCATATATTTT; CDR3: CARPRTEPGNTIYF; V: TRBV19; J: TRBJ1-3; size: .; D: .
DNA: TGTGCCTGGAGTGTGGAGGGAAACTATGGCTACACCTTC; CDR3: CAWSVEGNYGYTF; V: TRBV30; J: TRBJ1-2; size: .; D: .
DNA: TGTGCCAGTAAATTCCGGGACAGGGGCTACGAGCAGTACTTC; CDR3: CASKFRDRGYEQYF; V: TRBV30; J: TRBJ2-7; size: .; D: TRBD1
DNA: TGTGCCAGCAGTGAAATTGCCTACGGGGGCGGAAAACTGTTTTTT; CDR3: CASSEIAYGGGKLFF; V: TRBV6-1; J: TRBJ1-4; size: .; D: .
DNA: TGTGCCTGGAGTACGGGCAACTATGGCTACACCTTC; CDR3: CAWSTGNYGYTF; V: TRBV30; J: TRBJ1-2; size: .; D: .
DNA: TGTGCCAGCAGCCGAGCAGAAAGGACTGGGAAGTATCAAGAGACCCAGTACTTC; CDR3: CASSRAERTGKYQETQYF; V: TRBV3-1/TRBV3-2; J: TRBJ2-5; size: few; D: .
DNA: TGCAGTGCCGGCGGGGGGACGGCTTTCTTT; CDR3: CSAGGGTAFF; V: TRBV20-1; J: TRBJ1-1; size: .; D: .
DNA: TGTGCCAGCAGCCCACGTAGAGGCTCCTTTCCCTACGAGCAGTACTTC; CDR3: CASSPRRGSFPYEQYF; V: TRBV3-1/TRBV3-2; J: TRBJ2-7; size: once; D: .
DNA: TGCGCCAGCAGCTTGTCCACAGGGGTCGCAGGAAACACCATATATTTT; CDR3: CASSLSTGVAGNTIYF; V: TRBV5-1; J: TRBJ1-3; size: .; D: TRBD1
DNA: TGCGCCAGCAGGAATGTGGGGGCAAATCAGCCCCAGCATTTT; CDR3: CASRNVGANQPQHF; V: TRBV4-1; J: TRBJ1-5; size: once; D: .
DNA: TGTGCCAGCAGGTTAAGCAGGGGCTCGGACAACATGAACACTGAAGCTTTCTTT; CDR3: CASRLSRGSDNMNTEAFF; V: TRBV7-3; J: TRBJ1-1; size: .; D: .
DNA: TGTGCCAGCTCACCCACCGGGGCAGGGAATTTCCACGAGCAGTACTTC; CDR3: CASSPTGAGNFHEQYF; V: TRBV18; J: TRBJ2-7; size: .; D: .
DNA: TGTGCCAGCAGCTTGGCGGGTTTCAAGCAGTACTTC; CDR3: CASSLAGFKQYF; V: TRBV7-2; J: TRBJ2-7; size: .; D: .
DNA: TGTGCCAGTCGGATGCCAGGGGCCAACTATGGCTACACCTTC; CDR3: CASRMPGANYGYTF; V: TRBV19; J: TRBJ1-2; size: .; D: .
DNA: TGTGCCAGCTCACCAACGCGATCTGGAAACACCATATATTTT; CDR3: CASSPTRSGNTIYF; V: TRBV18; J: TRBJ1-3; size: .; D: .
DNA: TGCAGCGTTGAGGACAGGGCCGGGGAGCTGTTTTTT; CDR3: CSVEDRAGELFF; V: TRBV29-1; J: TRBJ2-2; size: .; D: TRBD1
DNA: TGTGCCAGACAGGGGGCGGCTGGAAATTCACCCCTCCACTTT; CDR3: CARQGAAGNSPLHF; V: TRBV2; J: TRBJ1-6; size: .; D: TRBD1
DNA: TGTGCCAGCAGCCTCGGACTAGCGGAGTTCCAAGAGACCCAGTACTTC; CDR3: CASSLGLAEFQETQYF; V: TRBV3-1/TRBV3-2; J: TRBJ2-5; size: .; D: TRBD2
DNA: TGTGCCAGCAGGAGGGAGCCCCACTACGAGCAGTACTTC; CDR3: CASRREPHYEQYF; V: TRBV2; J: TRBJ2-7; size: .; D: .
DNA: TGTGCCAGCAGCGGAGGACGGACCACAGATACGCAGTATTTT; CDR3: CASSGGRTTDTQYF; V: TRBV5-8; J: TRBJ2-3; size: .; D: .
DNA: TGTGCCAGCAGTTCCTTTAGGACAGCAGATACGCAGTATTTT; CDR3: CASSSFRTADTQYF; V: TRBV27; J: TRBJ2-3; size: .; D: .
DNA: TGCAGCGTCGTGACAGCTAACTATGGCTACACCTTC; CDR3: CSVVTANYGYTF; V: TRBV29-1; J: TRBJ1-2; size: .; D: .
DNA: TGTGCCAGCAGTCGGGCAGGGGTAGGGCATGAGCAGTTCTTC; CDR3: CASSRAGVGHEQFF; V: TRBV6-5; J: TRBJ2-1; size: .; D: .
DNA: TGCAGTGCTCCCAGGGGCTTTGAAACTTTCTTT; CDR3: CSAPRGFETFF; V: TRBV20-1; J: TRBJ1-1; size: .; D: .
DNA: TGTGCCAGTAGTATAGAGGTCAGGTACCAAGAGACCCAGTACTTC; CDR3: CASSIEVRYQETQYF; V: TRBV19; J: TRBJ2-5; size: .; D: .
DNA: TGTGCCAGCAGCTCCCAGCGGGTCTACGAGCAGTACTTC; CDR3: CASSSQRVYEQYF; V: TRBV21-1; J: TRBJ2-7; size: once; D: .
DNA: TGCAGCGTTTCGGGAGGGGGCACAGATACGCAGTATTTT; CDR3: CSVSGGGTDTQYF; V: TRBV29-1; J: TRBJ2-3; size: .; D: TRBD2
DNA: TGTGCCAGCAGGGAAGACGTTGGCAATCAGCCCCAGCATTTT; CDR3: CASREDVGNQPQHF; V: TRBV2; J: TRBJ1-5; size: many; D: .
DNA: TGTGCCATCAGTGAGTCGGGGGTTTGGGAAAAACTGTTTTTT; CDR3: CAISESGVWEKLFF; V: TRBV10-3; J: TRBJ1-4; size: .; D: .
DNA: TGTGCCAGCAGCCGGGGGGAAGTCGGGAACACTGAAGCTTTCTTT; CDR3: CASSRGEVGNTEAFF; V: TRBV5-6; J: TRBJ1-1; size: few; D: .
DNA: TGTGCCAGCAGTGACAATACGGACACCGGGGAGCTGTTTTTT; CDR3: CASSDNTDTGELFF; V: TRBV6-4; J: TRBJ2-2; size: .; D: .
DNA: TGTGCCAGCAGCGTAGACCGTTACAATGAGCAGTTCTTC; CDR3: CASSVDRYNEQFF; V: TRBV9; J: TRBJ2-1; size: .; D: .
DNA: TGTGCCTGGAGTTTCACGGTGGGCGGGGAGCTGTTTTTT; CDR3: CAWSFTVGGELFF; V: TRBV30; J: TRBJ2-2; size: .; D: .
DNA: TGTGCCAGCAGCCCAGCAGGGTCGAGTTCACCCCTCCACTTT; CDR3: CASSPAGSSSPLHF; V: TRBV11-2; J: TRBJ1-6; size: many; D: .
DNA: TGTGCCAGCAGTGAGGACAGGGGTGATATAACTTCACCCCTCCACTTT; CDR3: CASSEDRGDITSPLHF; V: TRBV6-1; J: TRBJ1-6; size: .; D: TRBD1
DNA: TGTGCCAGCAGCCTTCGGACAGGGAACAATGAGCAGTTCTTC; CDR3: CASSLRTGNNEQFF; V: TRBV7-2; J: TRBJ2-1; size: .; D: TRBD1
DNA: TGTGCCAGCAGTCGCGACAGGGGGATAGATACGCAGTATTTT; CDR3: CASSRDRGIDTQYF; V: TRBV28; J: TRBJ2-3; size: .; D: TRBD1
DNA: TGCGCCAGTGGACTAGCGGGGGGAGATACGCAGTATTTT; CDR3: CASGLAGGDTQYF; V: TRBV4-1; J: TRBJ2-3; size: .; D: TRBD2
DNA: TGTGCCAGTAGTAATCCCCAGGAAGCTCAGCCCCAGCATTTT; CDR3: CASSNPQEAQPQHF; V: TRBV19; J: TRBJ1-5; size: .; D: .
DNA: TGTGCCAGCAGTTTGGGGTCGGTTCTCTACAATGAGCAGTTCTTC; CDR3: CASSLGSVLYNEQFF; V: TRBV27; J: TRBJ2-1; size: once; D: .
DNA: TGTGCCAGCAGCTTAGGATACAGGGGGAAGCAGCCCCAGCATTTT; CDR3: CASSLGYRGKQPQHF; V: TRBV7-2; J: TRBJ1-5; size: .; D: TRBD1
DNA: TGTGCCAGCAGTTTAATGAGAATGAATGAAAAACTGTTTTTT; CDR3: CASSLMRMNEKLFF; V: TRBV28; J: TRBJ1-4; size: .; D: .
DNA: TGCGCCAGCAGCTTATATGGTGTTTCCTACGAGCAGTACTTC; CDR3: CASSLYGVSYEQYF; V: TRBV5-1; J: TRBJ2-7; size: .; D: .
DNA: TGTGCTAGTGGTTCCAGCGGTCAAGAGACCCAGTACTTC; CDR3: CASGSSGQETQYF; V: TRBV12-5; J: TRBJ2-5; size: .; D: .
DNA: TGCGCCAGCAGCCAAGATTTGAACACTGAAGCTTTCTTT; CDR3: CASSQDLNTEAFF; V: TRBV4-3; J: TRBJ1-1; size: .; D: .